Listed here is a single T cell receptor beta chain. Its matching antigen is unknown. This sample stems from a study of T cell responses to AZD1222 COVID-19 vaccine. Overall study context: Samples with a second dose at about 4 or about 12 weeks were pooled together. General observations from the study: The peak T cell response came first, and repertoires were sampled only after it. As reported, nearly half of all spike-specific TCRs target variant regions that are unmutated.

Assay: immunoSEQ multiplex PCR; the TCRdb copy retains only in-frame clones and omits some. The sample shows under 150,000 clones, roughly 90% of them seen only once. The germline V and J ends were trimmed by 6 bases and 5 bases, with 11 bases remaining between them. Germline CDR1 and CDR2: LNHNV and YYDKDF (reference sequence). This CDR3 has 13 amino acids. The receptor comes from an adult in good health. The chain links TRBV15 to TRBJ1-5; D might be TRBD1 (6 bases). Sequenced material: peripheral blood, taken on day 0 of AZD1222 vaccination. This CDR3 is CATSGGSHQPQHF. The CDR3 DNA reads as TGTGCCACCAGTGGGGGCAGTCATCAGCCCCAGCATTTT.